Each of the 30 T cell receptor beta chains below was sequenced from the same sample in a study of CD8+CD57+ T cells in acquired aplastic anemia. Genomic DNA acted as the template from which TCR beta VDJ combination and CDR3 sequence profiling were carried out. TCRdb redid the calling of the reads with MiXCR, one entry per CDR3 protein. The repertoire includes roughly 250,000 distinct CDR3 sequences, 65% to 90% of them detected once, and about two fifths sits in the top ten. Selection for sequencing was limited to patients who had shown CD8+CD57+ cell expansion by flow cytometry. The sequenced sample consisted of sorted CD4+, CD8+, or CD8+CD57+ T cells (not recorded which) from PBMCs. These receptors all come from a human donor with aplastic anemia.

For this clonotype: The CDR3 does not close with the conserved phenylalanine or tryptophan, likely indicating a read error. No DNA is shown, since the ends of the CDR3 on it are uncertain; the CDR3 is the one TCRdb lists. This rearrangement joins TRBV7-8 to TRBJ2-1; the D segment call TRBD1 is taken from the table without a DNA check. The germline CDR1 and CDR2 sequences are SGHVS and FQNEAQ. The CDR3 totals 13 residues, both ends included. CDR3 in amino acids: CASGVGGGHEQLY.

Notes on this clonotype: Without the conserved terminal phenylalanine or tryptophan, this CDR3 likely stems from a read error. Because the CDR3's place on the DNA is in doubt, the DNA is left out and the CDR3 is given as listed by TCRdb. J is TRBJ1-2 and V is TRBV2. Including both end residues, the CDR3 is 12 amino acids long. CDR1 and CDR2 (germline): SNHLY, FYNNEI. The CDR3 loop reads CASSPSPGLYTD.

Turning to this clonotype: Mismatch with germline at one junction end may stem from a read error. DNA for the CDR3: TGTGCCAGCACCGGCCGGGGCGTACCCTACGAGCAGAACTTC. Its protein product is CASTGRGVPYEQNF. V usage is TRBV7-3 and J usage is TRBJ2-7; the D call may be TRBD1 or TRBD2 (5 bases each). Germline values: CDR1 SGHTA, CDR2 FQGTGA. The CDR3 extends over 14 amino acids.

The V call is TRBV7-9, the J call TRBJ2-7; 10 nucleotides line up with TRBD2. V trimming: 3 bases; J trimming: 3 bases; junction bases outside the gene matches: 14. CDR1 is SEHNR and CDR2 is FQNEAQ in the germline V gene (reference sequence). The CDR3 runs 18 residues. Written as DNA, the CDR3 is TGTGCCAGCAGCTTTCAAAGAAGCGGGAGGGCCCTTTGCTACGAGCAGTACGTC. Its translation: CASSFQRSGRALCYEQYV.

This clonotype was seen once. V usage is TRBV7-2 and J usage is TRBJ1-4; a weak D match, TRBD1 (5 bases). The ends were cut back, 2 bases at V and 7 bases at J, with 11 bases in the middle. Germline-derived CDR1 and CDR2 are SGHTA and FQGNSA. CDR3 length: 14 amino acids. The CDR3 is CASSLRAQGEKLFF. CDR3 nucleotide sequence: TGTGCCAGCAGCTTACGAGCCCAGGGTGAAAAACTGTTTTTT. The variable domain in full, completed from reference TRBV7-2 and TRBJ1-4, reads GAGVSQSPSNKVTEKGKDVELRCDPISGHTALYWYRQSLGQGLEFLIYFQGNSAPDKSGLPSDRFSAERTGGSVSTLTIQRTQQEDSAVYLCASSLRAQGEKLFFGSGTQLSVL.

On this clonotype: The CDR3 does not close with the conserved phenylalanine or tryptophan, likely indicating a read error. It is unclear where the CDR3 begins or ends on the DNA, so no DNA is shown, and the CDR3 is as TCRdb lists it. The V and J genes are TRBV7-8 and TRBJ2-3; TRBD1, the D gene given by the table, was not confirmed from the DNA. Germline lookup yields CDR1 SGHVS and CDR2 FQNEAQ. 13 amino acids form the CDR3, both terminal residues included. The CDR3 loop is CASGLGGSDTKQY.

The chain links TRBV20-1 to TRBJ1-5, with 10 nucleotides matching TRBD1. The CDR3 is made up of 12 amino acids. Germline V gene sequence: CDR1 DFQATT, CDR2 SNEGSKA (reference sequence). Germline trimming cut 0 bases from V and 15 bases from J; bases unmatched to any gene: 5. The CDR3 reads CSARDLRDRGHF. CDR3 coding DNA: TGCAGTGCTAGAGATTTGAGGGACAGGGGGCATTTT.

The chain carries TRBV2 and TRBJ2-1; D possibly corresponds to TRBD1 (5 bases). Near its end, the DNA agrees better with TRBJ1-1, so the J call may be wrong. Germline V lookup: CDR1 SNHLY, CDR2 FYNNEI. This CDR3 contains 15 residues. The CDR3, as DNA: TGTGCCAGCAGTGAAAGCTGGGGGATGAGAAATGAAGCTTTCTTT. This translates into CASSESWGMRNEAFF.

The rearrangement uses TRBV20-1 and TRBJ2-7, with TRBD2 matching 8 bases. The germline gives CDR1 DFQATT, CDR2 SNEGSKA (reference sequence). J was trimmed by 6 bases and V by 5 bases; bases with no gene match: 6. The CDR3 covers 12 residues. CDR3 nucleotide sequence: TGCAGTGCTTGGACTAGCTTAAGCGAGCAGTACTTC. Amino acids: CSAWTSLSEQYF.

The table lists this clonotype with many counts. This chain joins TRBV2 and TRBJ1-3; D is undetermined. Germline values: CDR1 SNHLY, CDR2 FYNNEI. With 2 bases removed from V and 0 bases from J, the gap between germline ends came to 8 bases. This CDR3 has 15 residues. The CDR3 protein is CASSESLDSGNTIYF. The CDR3 DNA is TGTGCCAGCAGTGAAAGTCTGGACTCTGGAAACACCATATATTTT.

The chain's CDR3 is CASSSRVTQETQYF. The CDR3 nucleotides are TGTGCCAGCAGCTCCCGCGTAACCCAAGAGACCCAGTACTTC. This rearrangement joins TRBV11-1 to TRBJ2-5, with D uncertain. Germline CDR1 SGHAT, CDR2 FQDESV (reference sequence). The CDR3 spans 14 residues. Trimming pared 4 bases from V and 1 base from J, leaving 10 bases between.

For this clonotype: An end of the junction differs from the germline gene, which may be a read error. The chain carries TRBV7-8 and TRBJ2-2; a possible D gene is TRBD2 (6 bases). The length of the CDR3 is 15 residues. Germline V gene sequence: CDR1 SGHVS, CDR2 FQNEAQ. The chain's CDR3 is CASSLVGGPDAEQFF. CDR3 nucleotide sequence: TGTGCCAGCAGCTTAGTGGGAGGTCCCGACGCGGAGCAGTTTTTT.

The table lists this clonotype with a count of one. The chain links TRBV7-9 to TRBJ2-2; 7 bases fit TRBD2. Trimming at V came to 3 bases and at J to 10 bases, leaving 14 bases not matched to a gene. The length of the CDR3 is 16 residues. From germline, CDR1 is SEHNR and CDR2 FQNEAQ (reference sequence). CDR3: CASSFQRSGKSEELFF. The CDR3 nucleotides are TGTGCCAGCAGCTTTCAAAGAAGCGGGAAGAGCGAGGAGCTGTTTTTT.

The V gene is TRBV7-4, the J gene TRBJ1-6; D uncertain. CDR3 length equals 16 residues. Trimming left V 6 bases short and J 10 bases short, with 22 bases between. Germline values: CDR1 SGHVT, CDR2 SQSDAQ. CDR3 bases: TGTGCCAGCAGTGGAGCGATCGGACCGGGAGGGTCACCCCTCCACTTT. Protein sequence: CASSGAIGPGGSPLHF.

The gene calls are TRBV7-6 and TRBJ2-7; D is perhaps TRBD2 (5 bases). In germline, CDR1 is SGHVS, CDR2 FNYEAQ. V was shortened by 5 bases and J by 3 bases, with 26 bases between the two germline ends. The CDR3 consists of 18 residues. The DNA of the CDR3 is TGTGCCAGCAGCATCCATACCGGGGAGCTGTTTCTTGGCTACGAGCAGTACGTC. It encodes CASSIHTGELFLGYEQYV.

Concerning this clonotype itself: The junction does not match germline at one end; this may be a read error. V usage is TRBV7-8 and J usage is TRBJ2-1; weak D call: TRBD2 (6 bases). The CDR3 has 13 residues. CDR1 and CDR2 from the germline V gene are SGHVS and FQNEAQ. The CDR3 sequence: CASSDGGIPEQLF. The CDR3 DNA sequence: TGTGCCAGCAGTGATGGGGGGATTCCTGAGCAGTTGTTC.

In regard to this clonotype: In this CDR3 the conserved last residue, phenylalanine or tryptophan, is missing, so a read error is likely. Because the CDR3's place on the DNA is in doubt, the DNA is left out and the CDR3 is given as listed by TCRdb. The chain combines TRBV7-8 with TRBJ1-6. The CDR3 totals 13 residues, both ends included. CDR1 and CDR2 (germline): SGHVS, FQNEAQ. The CDR3 spells CASSLGPGSDTHY.

About this clonotype itself: Likely a read error: the CDR3 ends without its conserved phenylalanine or tryptophan. Because the CDR3's place on the DNA is in doubt, the DNA is left out and the CDR3 is given as listed by TCRdb. The rearrangement joins TRBV7-4 to TRBJ2-3. CDR1 and CDR2 (germline): SGHVT, SQSDAQ. The CDR3 region is 13 residues in length, termini included. This chain's CDR3 is CASGVVVTSSTYG.

This rearrangement joins TRBV25-1 to TRBJ2-5; D remains unclear. The V end was cut by 2 bases, the J end by 0 bases, with 4 bases between. From germline, CDR1 is MGHDK and CDR2 SYGVNS. The CDR3 runs 13 residues. The CDR3 here is CASSEGYQETQYF. The CDR3 DNA reads as TGTGCCAGCAGTGAAGGGTACCAAGAGACCCAGTACTTC.

In the case of this clonotype: A junction end diverges from the germline sequence, so it may reflect a read error. CDR3 region: CASSPARSPDTEYF. DNA for the CDR3: TGTGCCAGCAGCCCCGCGAGAAGTCCCGATACGGAGTATTTT. This rearrangement joins TRBV9 to TRBJ2-3, with D unclear. CDR3 size: 14 residues. Germline V CDR1 and CDR2: SGDLS, YYNGEE.

On this clonotype: An end of the junction differs from the germline gene, which may be a read error. CDR3 sequence reads: CASLEGDTGALYF. The CDR3, as DNA: TGTGCCAGCTTGGAAGGGGACACCGGGGCGCTGTATTTT. The chain joins TRBV2 to TRBJ2-2; the D gene is possibly TRBD1 (6 bases). Per germline, CDR1 SNHLY and CDR2 FYNNEI. This CDR3 has 13 amino acids.

This clonotype was observed once. V and J are TRBV29-1 and TRBJ2-3; maybe TRBD1 (6 bases). The CDR3 has 14 residues. Germline lookup yields CDR1 SQVTM and CDR2 ANQGSEA. Deletions cut 6 bases from V and 0 bases from J, with 13 bases between. CDR3 sequence reads: CSVRQEESTDTQYF. In DNA, the CDR3 is TGCAGCGTACGACAGGAGGAAAGCACAGATACGCAGTATTTT.

The V gene is TRBV7-9, the J gene TRBJ1-1; unclear D gene. Trimming removed 1 base from V and 11 bases from J, with 23 bases in between. Looked up from germline, CDR1 is SEHNR and CDR2 is FQNEAQ (reference sequence). The CDR3 loop spans 16 amino acids. The CDR3 nucleotides read TGTGCCAGCAGCTTAGTCTCAACTAATGAAGAACTGGATGCTTTCTTT. Its protein product is CASSLVSTNEELDAFF.

The rearrangement uses TRBV7-8 and TRBJ2-7, with 9 bases fitting TRBD1. The junction had 9 bases not matched to a gene; V was cut back by 5 bases and J by 7 bases. This CDR3 is built from 14 residues. Germline lookup yields CDR1 SGHVS and CDR2 FQNEAQ. CDR3: CASSAVQGANEQYV. In DNA, the CDR3 is TGTGCCAGCAGCGCTGTACAGGGGGCCAATGAGCAGTACGTC.

This clonotype was seen only once. The rearrangement links TRBV5-4 to TRBJ2-7; TRBD2 aligns across 13 bases. The germline V gene encodes CDR1 SGHNT and CDR2 YYREEE (reference sequence). The V segment lost 2 bases and the J segment 6 bases; nucleotides outside the gene matches: 2. The CDR3 totals 14 residues. For the CDR3, the DNA is TGTGCCAGCAGCTTTACTAGCGGGGGGGCCGAGCAGTACTTC. Protein product: CASSFTSGGAEQYF.

Details on this clonotype: Relative to the germline gene, one junction end is altered; a read error may explain this. The chain joins TRBV5-1 to TRBJ2-1, with TRBD2 as a possible D gene (6 bases). The length of the CDR3 is 14 residues. From germline, CDR1 is SGHRS and CDR2 YFSETQ. CDR3 sequence reads: CASSLASAMSEQFF. CDR3 in DNA: TGTGCCAGCAGCTTAGCTAGCGCAATGAGTGAGCAGTTCTTC.

The V call is TRBV7-2, the J call TRBJ2-7; 11 positions agree with TRBD2. After removal of 4 bases from V and 1 base from J, the junction contained 12 bases not matched to a gene. The CDR3 is 18 amino acids. From germline, CDR1 is SGHTA and CDR2 FQGNSA. CDR3 sequence: CASSYARSGGAESYEQYF. CDR3 DNA sequence: TGTGCCAGCAGCTACGCGCGTAGCGGGGGGGCGGAGTCCTACGAGCAGTACTTC.

The gene calls are TRBV19 and TRBJ2-6, with TRBD1 matching 8 bases. Germline CDR1 is LNHDA and CDR2 is SQIVND (reference sequence). V was pared by 7 bases and J by 0 bases, with 5 bases of the junction left unmatched. The CDR3 runs 16 residues. The CDR3 DNA sequence: TGTGCCAGTAATGGACAGGGCTTCTCTGGGGCCAACGTCCTGACTTTC. Translated, it gives CASNGQGFSGANVLTF.

Details on this clonotype: A junction end diverges from the germline sequence, so it may reflect a read error. The chain joins TRBV5-8 to TRBJ2-3, with 7 bases lining up with TRBD2. CDR1 and CDR2 (germline): SGHTS, YDEGEE. This CDR3 is 16 amino acids long. The CDR3 loop reads CASSLGLTFSTDTQYF. The CDR3 bases are TGCGCCAGCAGCTTGGGACTAACGTTTTCTACAGATACGCAGTATTTT.

Remarks on this clonotype: The CDR3 does not end in the conserved phenylalanine or tryptophan, so this is likely a read error. The limits of the CDR3 on the DNA are not certain, so only TCRdb's listed CDR3 is given. The V and J genes are TRBV2 and TRBJ2-1; the DNA was not used to check the table's D call, TRBD1. The CDR3 length is 16 residues, termini included. Germline-derived CDR1 and CDR2 are SNHLY and FYNNEI. CDR3 protein: CASGDGGTDTQDLRSV.